Listed here are 28 T cell receptor beta chains from one sample, sequenced in a study of monozygotic twins with inflammatory bowel disease. TCRdb re-called the 5' RACE reads; every CDR3 protein appears as one record, without DNA. This table holds roughly 100,000 distinct CDR3 sequences. The source material was blood. These TCRs come from a human donor with ulcerative colitis or Crohn's disease, or a healthy co-twin of an affected twin (not recorded which).

The chain carries TRBV20-1 and TRBJ2-7; TCRdb's D call of TRBD1 is untestable without DNA. Per the germline V gene, CDR1 is DFQATT and CDR2 is SNEGSKA (reference sequence). The CDR3 runs to 13 residues. CDR3 amino acids: CSHPGPNSYEQYF.

The rearrangement links TRBV6-5 to TRBJ1-5; the D call of TRBD1 rests on TCRdb alone, since no DNA is present to check it. This CDR3 contains 14 residues. The germline CDR1 and CDR2 sequences are MNHEY and SVGAGI. CDR3 sequence reads: CASSYIGANQPQHF.

The CDR3 loop is CASKGLQGRFGYTF. V usage is TRBV25-1 and J usage is TRBJ1-2; the TRBD1 assignment by TCRdb is unverifiable without DNA. The CDR3 extends over 14 amino acids. Germline CDR1 is MGHDK and CDR2 is SYGVNS.

V usage is TRBV4-3 and J usage is TRBJ1-2. Looked up from germline, CDR1 is LGHNA and CDR2 is YSLEER. This CDR3 has 16 amino acids. The CDR3 spells CASSQEVREYRRGYTF.

This sequence joins TRBV4-3 and TRBJ2-7. Germline CDR1 and CDR2: LGHNA and YSLEER. There are 15 residues in the CDR3. The CDR3 protein is CASSQDWAISYEQYF.

The chain combines TRBV9 with TRBJ2-2; lacking DNA, the TRBD2 call made by TCRdb goes unchecked. The CDR3 spans 15 residues. Germline-derived CDR1 and CDR2 are SGDLS and YYNGEE. The CDR3: CASSAGTKNTGELFF.

The chain is built from TRBV25-1 and TRBJ1-6; no DNA is available, so the TRBD1 call from TCRdb remains unchecked. CDR3 length equals 15 residues. From germline, CDR1 is MGHDK and CDR2 SYGVNS. The CDR3 protein is CASSKTGRSNSPLHF.

The rearrangement links TRBV7-2 to TRBJ2-2; TCRdb designates TRBD1, a call that cannot be tested without DNA. The CDR3 runs 12 residues. Per the germline V gene, CDR1 is SGHTA and CDR2 is FQGNSA. The CDR3 sequence: CASRYGGGELFF.

V gene TRBV20-1 combines with J gene TRBJ2-1; with no DNA, the TCRdb D assignment of TRBD2 cannot be verified. This CDR3 spans 12 amino acids. Looked up from germline, CDR1 is DFQATT and CDR2 is SNEGSKA (reference sequence). The CDR3 is CSASGTTLEQFF.

CDR3 region: CASSFGTGAGNTIYF. The chain carries TRBV5-4 and TRBJ1-3; checking the TCRdb D call of TRBD1 is not possible without DNA. Germline CDR1 reads SGHNT; CDR2 reads YYREEE (reference sequence). The CDR3 runs 15 residues.

The rearrangement joins TRBV4-3 to TRBJ2-7; lacking DNA, the TRBD1 call made by TCRdb goes unchecked. The CDR3 extends over 15 amino acids. From germline, CDR1 is LGHNA and CDR2 YSLEER. CDR3 loop: CASSQEGQGAYEQYF.

J is TRBJ2-7 and V is TRBV29-1; without DNA, the TCRdb call of TRBD2 cannot be checked. Per germline, CDR1 SQVTM and CDR2 ANQGSEA. This CDR3 is 15 amino acids long. The CDR3 is CSVGPSGSWDYEQYF.

V gene TRBV7-9 combines with J gene TRBJ2-7; with no DNA, the TCRdb D assignment of TRBD1 cannot be verified. CDR1 and CDR2 from the germline V gene are SEHNR and FQNEAQ (reference sequence). CDR3 length: 12 amino acids. The CDR3 is CASSEQGYEQYF.

This chain joins TRBV18 and TRBJ2-1; no DNA is available, so the TRBD1 call from TCRdb remains unchecked. CDR3 length equals 12 residues. Germline V CDR1 and CDR2: KGHSH, LQKENI. CDR3 amino acids: CASSRGAVEQFF.

V gene TRBV6-5 combines with J gene TRBJ2-2; TCRdb designates TRBD1, a call that cannot be tested without DNA. This CDR3 region has 16 residues. Germline CDR1 reads MNHEY; CDR2 reads SVGAGI. The CDR3 loop is CASSYYRGAPTGELFF.

This chain links TRBV20-1 with TRBJ2-2. The CDR3 covers 13 residues. Germline V gene lookup returns CDR1 DFQATT and CDR2 SNEGSKA (reference sequence). CDR3 residues: CSAISDNTGELFF.

The CDR3 protein is CASSHYRGSVNTEAFF. This rearrangement joins TRBV9 to TRBJ1-1; the TRBD1 assignment by TCRdb is unverifiable without DNA. The CDR3 contains 16 residues. CDR1 is SGDLS and CDR2 is YYNGEE in the germline V gene.

V is TRBV6-5 and J is TRBJ2-7; TCRdb's D gene call, TRBD1, goes unchecked for lack of DNA. The CDR3 spans 13 residues. The germline V gene encodes CDR1 MNHEY and CDR2 SVGAGI. CDR3 in amino acids: CASAKGPEYEQYF.

The chain joins TRBV5-6 to TRBJ2-7; as DNA is missing, the TRBD1 call by TCRdb cannot be tested. The CDR3 length is 14 residues. Germline values: CDR1 SGHDT, CDR2 YYEEEE. The CDR3 spells CASSLPQGAIEQYF. Full variable domain (outside the CDR3, taken from reference TRBV5-6 and TRBJ2-7): DAGVTQSPTHLIKTRGQQVTLRCSPKSGHDTVSWYQQALGQGPQFIFQYYEEEERQRGNFPDRFSGHQFPNYSSELNVNALLLGDSALYLCASSLPQGAIEQYFGPGTRLTVT.

CDR3 protein: CASSLASWAGAGELFF. The chain carries TRBV12-3 or TRBV12-4 and TRBJ2-2; as DNA is missing, the TRBD2 call by TCRdb cannot be tested. This CDR3 is built from 16 residues.

This sequence joins TRBV7-2 and TRBJ2-7; TCRdb gives TRBD1 as the D gene, but with no DNA this cannot be confirmed. Per germline, CDR1 SGHTA and CDR2 FQGNSA. The CDR3 loop spans 15 amino acids. CDR3 loop: CASSKQGKASYEQYF.

The chain links TRBV29-1 to TRBJ2-7; TCRdb's D call, TRBD1, is unchecked because there is no DNA. The CDR3 runs 12 residues. The germline V gene encodes CDR1 SQVTM and CDR2 ANQGSEA. The CDR3 loop reads CSARDSPYEQYF.

V and J are TRBV6-1 and TRBJ2-1. CDR1 MNHNS and CDR2 SASEGT come from the germline V gene. This CDR3 is built from 17 residues. This chain's CDR3 is CASSEAWTGSSYNEQFF.

This sequence joins TRBV4-2 and TRBJ2-3. This CDR3 is built from 14 residues. Per the germline V gene, CDR1 is LGHNA and CDR2 is YNFKEQ. Here the CDR3 reads CASSQESFTDTQYF.

This chain joins TRBV7-6 and TRBJ2-3; TCRdb returns TRBD2, unconfirmable since there is no DNA. Germline-derived CDR1 and CDR2 are SGHVS and FNYEAQ. The CDR3 is made up of 16 amino acids. This CDR3 is CASSFLAGGSSDTQYF.

This chain joins TRBV18 and TRBJ2-1; with no DNA, the TCRdb D assignment of TRBD1 cannot be verified. Per the germline V gene, CDR1 is KGHSH and CDR2 is LQKENI. The length of the CDR3 is 16 residues. This chain's CDR3 is CASSPPSRAAYNEQFF. Variable domain in full (rest from reference TRBV18 and TRBJ2-1): NAGVMQNPRHLVRRRGQEARLRCSPMKGHSHVYWYRQLPEEGLKFMVYLQKENIIDESGMPKERFSAEFPKEGPSILRIQQVVRGDSAAYFCASSPPSRAAYNEQFFGPGTRLTVL.

J is TRBJ1-5 and V is TRBV12-3 or TRBV12-4; no DNA is available, so the TRBD1 call from TCRdb remains unchecked. This CDR3 has 13 residues. Here the CDR3 reads CASNQGVGQPQHF.

CDR3 amino acids: CASSLGAYEAFF. The rearrangement joins TRBV7-2 to TRBJ1-1; as DNA is missing, the TRBD1 call by TCRdb cannot be tested. Germline CDR1 SGHTA, CDR2 FQGNSA. The CDR3 totals 12 residues.